One and the same sample provided the 29 T cell receptor beta chains below, sequenced in a study of sequential checkpoint blockade in melanoma. Profiled with immunoSEQ multiplex PCR; TCRdb holds only in-frame clones, not every one. The table has 20,000 to 25,000 clones, about 82% seen once. Treatment meaning: randomized to nivolumab then ipilimumab (arm A) or the reverse (arm B). The source was CD8+ T cells sorted from blood (inferred from file names), collected from a patient given nivolumab and ipilimumab in sequence. Every receptor here comes from a human donor with melanoma.

The chain employs TRBV7-9 and TRBJ2-7; 10 positions match TRBD2. This CDR3 comprises 15 residues. CDR1 and CDR2 (germline): SEHNR, FQNEAQ (reference sequence). The trim removed 8 bases at V and 7 bases at J, leaving 14 bases unmatched. The CDR3 sequence: CASENPSGGSWEQYF. The CDR3 DNA reads as TGTGCCAGCGAAAATCCTAGCGGGGGATCGTGGGAGCAGTACTTC.

The chain carries TRBV6-1 and TRBJ2-5; 10 positions agree with TRBD2. The CDR3 has 16 amino acids. The junction had 5 bases not matched to a gene; V was cut back by 1 base and J by 3 bases. Germline lookup yields CDR1 MNHNS and CDR2 SASEGT. The CDR3 spells CASSEVIAGGEETQYF. Here the CDR3 DNA reads TGTGCCAGCAGTGAAGTAATAGCGGGAGGTGAAGAGACCCAGTACTTC.

As regards this clone: One end of the junction fails to match germline, which may point to a read error. The genes are TRBV5-4 and TRBJ1-2, with D possibly matching TRBD1 (6 bases). Germline values: CDR1 SGHNT, CDR2 YYREEE (reference sequence). This CDR3 comprises 15 residues. The CDR3 is CASSQERGSPYGYTF. For the CDR3, the DNA is TGCGCCAGCAGCCAAGAAAGGGGGAGTCCCTATGGCTACACCTTC. Complete variable domain (other parts from reference TRBV5-4 and TRBJ1-2): ETGVTQSPTHLIKTRGQQVTLRCSSQSGHNTVSWYQQALGQGPQFIFQYYREEENGRGNFPPRFSGLQFPNYSSELNVNALELDDSALYLCASSQERGSPYGYTFGSGTRLTVV.

V and J are TRBV6-1 and TRBJ2-1, with 9 bases fitting TRBD2. This CDR3 comprises 15 residues. With V trimmed by 3 bases and J by 7 bases, 7 bases remained unmatched. Germline CDR1 is MNHNS and CDR2 is SASEGT. Written as DNA, the CDR3 is TGTGCCAGCAGTGATGTTAGCGGGAGCGGAAATGAGCAGTTCTTC. This codes for CASSDVSGSGNEQFF.

The V gene is TRBV5-1, the J gene TRBJ2-2, with D unresolved. There are 16 residues in the CDR3. Per germline, CDR1 SGHRS and CDR2 YFSETQ. V was cut by 4 bases and J by 0 bases, with 13 bases left in between. This chain's CDR3 is CASSPRRHANTGELFF. The CDR3 DNA sequence: TGCGCCAGCAGCCCCCGCAGGCATGCGAACACCGGGGAGCTGTTTTTT.

This chain connects TRBV7-9 to TRBJ1-4; 7 bases are shared with TRBD1. The germline V gene encodes CDR1 SEHNR and CDR2 FQNEAQ (reference sequence). CDR3 length: 15 amino acids. The trim removed 3 bases at V and 6 bases at J, leaving 7 bases unmatched. The CDR3 loop reads CASSLRTGTDEKLFF. The CDR3 DNA is TGTGCCAGCAGCTTGAGGACAGGAACGGATGAAAAACTGTTTTTT.

The chain couples TRBV7-9 to TRBJ2-5; weak D call: TRBD1 (8 bases). The CDR3 has 15 amino acids. CDR1 SEHNR and CDR2 FQNEAQ come from the germline V gene (reference sequence). Deletions cut 4 bases from V and 5 bases from J, with 17 bases between. CDR3 bases: TGTGCCAGCAGCTCCCGAGACAGGGGAGGGGAGACCCAGTACTTC. Translation gives CASSSRDRGGETQYF.

The chain is built from TRBV10-2 and TRBJ2-7; D possibly corresponds to TRBD2 (6 bases). Per germline, CDR1 WSHSY and CDR2 SAAADI. Trimming removed 6 bases from V and 0 bases from J, with 9 bases in between. CDR3 length: 13 amino acids. The CDR3 loop reads CASRVSGSYEQYF. The DNA of the CDR3 is TGCGCCAGCAGGGTTAGCGGCTCCTACGAGCAGTACTTC.

The chain recombines TRBV5-6 with TRBJ2-2; 11 bases line up with TRBD2. CDR1 is SGHDT and CDR2 is YYEEEE in the germline V gene. Trimming took 3 bases from V and 7 from J; bases not matched to a gene: 2. The CDR3 has 14 residues. CDR3: CASSWGTSGGELFF. CDR3 coding DNA: TGTGCCAGCAGCTGGGGGACTAGCGGCGGGGAGCTGTTTTTT.

This clone was recorded only once. V usage is TRBV7-6 and J usage is TRBJ1-2; TRBD1 matches at 10 bases. CDR1 is SGHVS and CDR2 is FNYEAQ in the germline V gene. The CDR3 is 18 amino acids. J was trimmed by 7 bases and V by 1 base; bases with no gene match: 15. CDR3 residues: CASSLVAPPGQGVGGYTF. CDR3 DNA: TGTGCCAGCAGCTTAGTCGCCCCTCCTGGACAGGGGGTGGGTGGCTACACCTTC.

The CDR3 sequence is CASSILTSGSSYNEQFF. In DNA, the CDR3 is TGTGCCAGCAGTATCTTGACTAGCGGGAGCTCCTACAATGAGCAGTTCTTC. The chain uses TRBV27 and TRBJ2-1; 12 bases match TRBD2. The V gene's germline CDR1 is MNHEY and CDR2 SMNVEV (reference sequence). The V gene end was trimmed by 5 bases and the J gene end by 0 bases; junction bases not matched to a gene: 5. The CDR3 has 17 residues.

The gene calls are TRBV6-1 and TRBJ2-5; 8 bases fit TRBD2. Matching the DNA end better, TRBJ2-7 makes the J call doubtful. Germline lookup yields CDR1 MNHNS and CDR2 SASEGT. This CDR3 is built from 15 residues. The CDR3 DNA is TGTGCCAGCAGTGAAGCATACGGGGGGGCCTACGAGCAGTACTTC. This encodes CASSEAYGGAYEQYF.

The chain has TRBV7-7 and TRBJ2-2; D not resolved. This CDR3 region has 14 residues. The V and J ends lost 5 bases and 4 bases respectively, with 11 bases between them. CDR1 is SSHAT and CDR2 is FNYEAQ in the germline V gene (reference sequence). For the CDR3, the DNA is TGTGCCAGCAGCGCGACACTGGGCACCGGGGAGCTGTTTTTT. Its protein is CASSATLGTGELFF.

The chain couples TRBV9 to TRBJ2-4; TRBD2 matches at 7 bases. CDR1 is SGDLS and CDR2 is YYNGEE in the germline V gene. The CDR3 has 15 residues. Unmatched junction bases numbered 11, after V lost 4 bases and J lost 7 bases. The CDR3 nucleotides read TGTGCCAGCAGCCCCCCGGGGGGTGGTGTCAACATTCAGTACTTC. Its translation is CASSPPGGGVNIQYF.

The J gene is TRBJ1-1, the V gene TRBV19; no reliable D call. Trimming removed 5 bases from V and 1 base from J, with 17 bases in between. The CDR3 runs to 16 residues. Germline CDR1 LNHDA, CDR2 SQIVND (reference sequence). The CDR3 loop reads CASSPGSGRRNTEAFF. DNA of the CDR3: TGTGCCAGTAGTCCTGGCAGCGGACGGAGGAACACTGAAGCTTTCTTT.

The chain joins TRBV28 to TRBJ2-1; 12 bases match TRBD2. CDR1 is MDHEN and CDR2 is SYDVKM in the germline V gene. CDR3 length: 17 residues. V lost 2 bases to trimming and J lost 9 bases; unmatched junction nucleotides: 11. The DNA of the CDR3 is TGTGCCAGCAGTTTACGATGGTCTAGCGGGGGGGAAGGTGAGCAGTTCTTC. Translation gives CASSLRWSSGGEGEQFF.

The chain links TRBV27 to TRBJ2-5, with 7 bases aligning to TRBD1. The germline gives CDR1 MNHEY, CDR2 SMNVEV (reference sequence). The CDR3 is 16 amino acids. Trimming cost V 2 bases and J 1 base; bases outside gene matches: 7. CDR3 bases: TGTGCCAGCAGTTTACTGGTGGGACAGCCCCAAGAGACCCAGTACTTC. Its translation is CASSLLVGQPQETQYF.

J is TRBJ2-7 and V is TRBV9, with 7 bases that match TRBD2. The CDR3 extends over 16 amino acids. V dropped 4 bases and J dropped 3; count of bases not matched to a gene: 13. Germline loops: CDR1 SGDLS, CDR2 YYNGEE. The CDR3 region has the DNA TGTGCCAGCAGCCCCCTTATTGTTAGCGGGTTCTACGAGCAGTACTTC. It specifies CASSPLIVSGFYEQYF. The variable domain in full, with the rest retrieved from reference TRBV9 and TRBJ2-7, is DSGVTQTPKHLITATGQRVTLRCSPRSGDLSVYWYQQSLDQGLQFLIQYYNGEERAKGNILERFSAQQFPDLHSELNLSSLELGDSALYFCASSPLIVSGFYEQYFGPGTRLTVT.

The chain carries TRBV5-6 and TRBJ1-1; D is uncertain. V shed 1 base and J shed 1 base, with 8 bases lying between them. Germline V gives CDR1 SGHDT, CDR2 YYEEEE. This CDR3 is built from 14 residues. The CDR3 DNA is TGTGCCAGCAGCTTGTTCCCGAGGAACACTGAAGCTTTCTTT. Protein sequence: CASSLFPRNTEAFF.

This clone was counted a single time. The chain links TRBV7-2 to TRBJ2-7; 10 bases match TRBD1. Losses at the gene ends were 5 bases for V and 2 bases for J; bases not matched to a gene: 6. Germline values: CDR1 SGHTA, CDR2 FQGNSA. There are 15 residues in the CDR3. Here the CDR3 reads CASSPSGTGAYEQYF. The CDR3 coding sequence is TGTGCCAGCAGCCCATCCGGGACAGGGGCCTACGAGCAGTACTTC.

This chain connects TRBV30 to TRBJ1-1; D not resolved. The CDR3 consists of 14 residues. Germline CDR1 and CDR2: GTSNPN and SVGIG (reference sequence). Trimming left V 2 bases short and J 1 base short, with 11 bases between. The CDR3 DNA is TGTGCCTGGAGTCCACCGCCGGGGAACACTGAAGCTTTCTTT. Encoded protein: CAWSPPPGNTEAFF.

The rearrangement joins TRBV6-6 to TRBJ1-5; possibly TRBD1 for D (5 bases). This CDR3 has 15 residues. V was pared by 6 bases and J by 5 bases, with 17 bases between. Germline lookup yields CDR1 MNHNY and CDR2 SVGAGI (reference sequence). CDR3 region: CASSPLGGGYQPQHF. In DNA, the CDR3 is TGTGCCAGCAGCCCTCTCGGGGGGGGATATCAGCCCCAGCATTTT.

The chain couples TRBV28 to TRBJ1-4; 9 bases align to TRBD1. CDR1 and CDR2 from the germline V gene are MDHEN and SYDVKM. The V segment lost 11 bases and the J segment 0 bases; nucleotides outside the gene matches: 10. The CDR3 is 16 residues long. DNA for the CDR3: TGTGCCGGCTCGGGACAGGGTACGGCAACTAATGAAAAACTGTTTTTT. Translation gives CAGSGQGTATNEKLFF.

This chain joins TRBV6-1 and TRBJ2-7; no firm D call. The V and J ends lost 4 bases and 2 bases respectively, with 15 bases between them. The V gene's germline CDR1 is MNHNS and CDR2 SASEGT. This CDR3 is 15 amino acids long. CDR3 residues: CASSVKPYITYEQYF. The CDR3 DNA reads TGTGCCAGCAGTGTGAAGCCCTATATTACCTACGAGCAGTACTTC.

The V gene is TRBV7-9, the J gene TRBJ2-1; 10 bases fit TRBD2. The CDR3 spans 16 residues. V shed 0 bases, J shed 5 bases, and the junction held 4 bases outside the gene matches. The germline CDR1 and CDR2 sequences are SEHNR and FQNEAQ (reference sequence). The CDR3, as DNA: TGTGCCAGCAGCTTAGCACTAGCGGGATACAACAATGAGCAGTTCTTC. Residues: CASSLALAGYNNEQFF.

This clone was seen a handful of times. This chain joins TRBV6-5 and TRBJ2-1; D uncertain. Germline CDR1 MNHEY, CDR2 SVGAGI. This CDR3 has 15 residues. V dropped 0 bases and J dropped 2 bases, with 8 bases sitting between them. The CDR3 DNA is TGTGCCAGCAGTTACTCGAGCCTAGCCTACAATGAGCAGTTCTTC. Translating it yields CASSYSSLAYNEQFF.

This chain uses TRBV6-5 with TRBJ2-7; D is perhaps TRBD2 (6 bases). The V end lost 6 bases, the J end lost 3 bases, and 15 bases lay between the germline ends. The CDR3 is 14 amino acids. Germline-derived CDR1 and CDR2 are MNHEY and SVGAGI. Here the CDR3 reads CASRTQMEGYEQYF. DNA for the CDR3: TGTGCCAGCAGAACTCAAATGGAGGGCTACGAGCAGTACTTC.

This rearrangement joins TRBV10-3 to TRBJ1-2; TRBD1 is a possible D gene (5 bases). V shed 11 bases and J shed 8 bases, with 18 bases lying between them. In germline, CDR1 is ENHRY, CDR2 SYGVKD. This CDR3 has 12 residues. The CDR3 nucleotides are TGTGCCGGGTTGGGCAGGGATTTAGGCTACACCTTC. Encoded protein: CAGLGRDLGYTF.

V gene TRBV5-6 combines with J gene TRBJ2-7; 9 nucleotides agree with TRBD1. CDR3 length: 14 amino acids. CDR1 SGHDT and CDR2 YYEEEE come from the germline V gene. V shed 7 bases, J shed 4 bases, and the junction held 9 bases outside the gene matches. CDR3 bases: TGTGCCAGCCGGGCCGGGACAGGGTCTTACGAGCAGTACTTC. It codes for CASRAGTGSYEQYF.